Listed here are 10 T cell receptor beta chains from one sample, sequenced in a study of blood T cell repertoires in COVID-19. TCRdb's copy holds only in-frame clones and misses some; the assay was immunoSEQ multiplex PCR. The data hold 250,000 or so clones, with roughly nine tenths observed a single time. The sequenced sample was PBMCs or T cells enriched from blood (not recorded which). All receptors come from a human donor in a cohort exposed to, infected with or recovered from COVID-19 (not recorded which). The donor label of this sample is uncertain.

CDR3 amino acids: CASSSWTGNQPQHF. As DNA, the CDR3 is TGTGCCAGCAGTTCTTGGACGGGGAATCAGCCCCAGCATTTT. The genes are TRBV6-2 or TRBV6-3 and TRBJ1-5; D is uncertain. The CDR3 consists of 14 residues. CDR1 MNHEY and CDR2 SVGEGT come from the germline V gene. V was clipped by 4 bases and J by 4 bases, with 11 bases between them.

The chain links TRBV6-5 to TRBJ1-2, with 12 bases identical to TRBD1. The CDR3 is 13 residues long. Germline V gene data show CDR1 as MNHEY and CDR2 as SVGAGI. J gave up 6 bases and V 10 bases, and 6 bases lay outside the gene matches. The CDR3 loop is CATRDRGRDGYTF. The CDR3 region has the DNA TGTGCCACCAGGGACAGGGGGCGCGATGGCTACACCTTC.

The chain joins TRBV9 to TRBJ2-7; 9 nucleotides line up with TRBD1. V shed 3 bases, J shed 3 bases, and the junction held 7 bases outside the gene matches. CDR3 length equals 15 residues. Germline V gene lookup returns CDR1 SGDLS and CDR2 YYNGEE. CDR3 DNA sequence: TGTGCCAGCAGCGCGGGACAGGGAACCGGCTACGAGCAGTACTTC. Its translation: CASSAGQGTGYEQYF.

The chain carries TRBV7-8 and TRBJ2-7; tentative D call: TRBD2 (5 bases). The CDR3 has 13 amino acids. Germline CDR1 SGHVS, CDR2 FQNEAQ. Trimming took 6 bases from V and 2 from J, leaving 11 bases between them. CDR3 in amino acids: CASRSRGAYEQYF. DNA for the CDR3: TGTGCCAGCAGGTCACGGGGAGCCTACGAGCAGTACTTC.

V usage is TRBV27 and J usage is TRBJ2-1; D not resolved. The V gene lost 5 bases and the J gene lost 2 bases, with 13 bases spanning the gap. The germline V gene has CDR1 MNHEY and CDR2 SMNVEV (reference sequence). CDR3 length: 15 residues. CDR3 loop: CASSLNSLPYNEQFF. The CDR3 DNA sequence: TGTGCCAGCAGTCTAAACAGCCTACCCTACAATGAGCAGTTCTTC.

The V call is TRBV19, the J call TRBJ2-1; tentative D call: TRBD2 (6 bases). The CDR3 consists of 12 residues. Germline CDR1 and CDR2: LNHDA and SQIVND (reference sequence). The V gene lost 8 bases and the J gene lost 12 bases, with 17 bases spanning the gap. This CDR3 is CASRGLPGLQFF. For the CDR3, the DNA is TGTGCCAGTCGGGGACTTCCCGGATTGCAGTTCTTC.

DNA of the CDR3: TGTGCCAGCAGTTACTCGGGGCTCCGGGCCCAGCATTTT. It translates to CASSYSGLRAQHF. This chain connects TRBV6-2 or TRBV6-3 to TRBJ1-5; perhaps TRBD1 as D (5 bases). CDR1 and CDR2 from the germline V gene are MNHEY and SVGEGT. Trimming left V 0 bases short and J 11 bases short, with 11 bases between. The CDR3 totals 13 residues.

This sequence joins TRBV6-2 or TRBV6-3 and TRBJ1-1, with a weak D call TRBD1 (5 bases). V gave up 0 bases and J gave up 3 bases, with 17 bases separating them. CDR3 length equals 17 residues. Germline V lookup: CDR1 MNHEY, CDR2 SVGEGT. CDR3 bases: TGTGCCAGCAGTTACTCCCCTTGGAGGGGCGGGGACACTGAAGCTTTCTTT. Protein sequence: CASSYSPWRGGDTEAFF.

The chain is built from TRBV2 and TRBJ1-1; TRBD1 matches at 8 bases. V was clipped by 6 bases and J by 3 bases; unmatched bases: 6. CDR3 length: 14 residues. CDR1 and CDR2 (germline): SNHLY, FYNNEI. The CDR3 DNA follows: TGTGCCAGCAGCGAACAGGGGGTTTACACTGAAGCTTTCTTT. Its protein product is CASSEQGVYTEAFF.

The chain couples TRBV7-9 to TRBJ1-5; maybe TRBD1 (6 bases). Trimming removed 3 bases at V and 7 bases at J, with 22 bases between. The CDR3 sequence is 17 residues long. The germline gives CDR1 SEHNR, CDR2 FQNEAQ (reference sequence). The CDR3 coding sequence is TGTGCCAGCAGCTTCGCGGGGGCCTCCGGGGTCCGACAGCCCCAGCATTTT. It yields the protein CASSFAGASGVRQPQHF.